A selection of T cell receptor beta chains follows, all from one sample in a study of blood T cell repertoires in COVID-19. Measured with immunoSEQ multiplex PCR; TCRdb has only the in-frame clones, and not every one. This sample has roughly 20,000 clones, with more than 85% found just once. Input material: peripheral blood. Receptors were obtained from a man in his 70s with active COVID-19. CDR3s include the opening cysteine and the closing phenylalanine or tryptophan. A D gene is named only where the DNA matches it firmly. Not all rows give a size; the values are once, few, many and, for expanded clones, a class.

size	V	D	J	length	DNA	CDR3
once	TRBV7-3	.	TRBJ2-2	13	TGTGCCAGCAGCTTAACCCTAGCCGGGGAGCTGTTTTTT	CASSLTLAGELFF
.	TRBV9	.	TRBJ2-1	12	TGTGCCAGCAGCGTAGGCCCGACTGCCCAGTTCTTC	CASSVGPTAQFF
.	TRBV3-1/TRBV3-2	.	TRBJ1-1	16	TGTGCCAGCAGCCCCAAGTCTGGAGATTGGAACACTGAAGCTTTCTTT	CASSPKSGDWNTEAFF
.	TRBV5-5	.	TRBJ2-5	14	TGTGCCAGCAGCCTAACACGGGAACGGGAGACCCAGTACTTC	CASSLTRERETQYF
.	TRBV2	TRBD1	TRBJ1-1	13	TGTGCCAGCAGATCCCAGGGGGTAACTGAAGCTTTCTTT	CASRSQGVTEAFF
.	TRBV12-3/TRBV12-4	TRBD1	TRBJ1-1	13	TGTGCCAGCAGTTTAAGCAGGGGGACTGAAGCTTTCTTT	CASSLSRGTEAFF
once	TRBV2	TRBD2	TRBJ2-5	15	TGTGCCAGCATAAAGACTAGCGCCTTCCAAGAGACCCAGTACTTC	CASIKTSAFQETQYF
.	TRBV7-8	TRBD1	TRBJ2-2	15	TGTGCCAGCAGCTATCAGACAGGGGGTGTAGGGGAGCTGTTTTTT	CASSYQTGGVGELFF
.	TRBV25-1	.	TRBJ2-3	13	TGTGCCAGCAGTTACCGCGCGGCGGGGAGGCAGTATTTT	CASSYRAAGRQYF
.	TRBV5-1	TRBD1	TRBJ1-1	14	TGCGCCAGCAGTGGACAGGGTGGCGGAACTGAAGCTTTCTTT	CASSGQGGGTEAFF
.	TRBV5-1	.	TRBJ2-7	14	TGCGCCAGCGCGACGTTAGACAGAGCCTACGAGCAGTACTTC	CASATLDRAYEQYF
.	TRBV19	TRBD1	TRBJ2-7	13	TGTGCCAGTAGTATAGGGGACAGTCGTGAGCAGTACTTC	CASSIGDSREQYF
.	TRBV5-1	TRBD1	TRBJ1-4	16	TGCGCCAGCAGCTGGGGGACAGGGCAAGGGGATGAAAAACTGTTTTTT	CASSWGTGQGDEKLFF
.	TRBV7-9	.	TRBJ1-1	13	TGTGCCAGCAGGGTCGGTGAACACACTGAAGCTTTCTTT	CASRVGEHTEAFF
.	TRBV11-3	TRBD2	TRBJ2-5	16	TGTGCCAGCAGCTTTAGGAGCGGGGGGGCCAAAGAGACCCAGTACTTC	CASSFRSGGAKETQYF
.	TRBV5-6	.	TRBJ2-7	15	TGTGCCAGCAGCTCCACCACAGAGCTCTCCTACGAGCAGTACTTC	CASSSTTELSYEQYF
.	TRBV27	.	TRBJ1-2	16	TGTGCCAGCAGTCCACAGGCCCGAAGGGGAAACTATGGCTACACCTTC	CASSPQARRGNYGYTF
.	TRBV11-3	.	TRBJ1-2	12	TGTGCCAGCAGCTACAGGGTTGGTGGCTACACCTTC	CASSYRVGGYTF
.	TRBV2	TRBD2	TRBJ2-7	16	TGTGCCAGCAGTACCTCGGGAGGGGGGATTTCCTACGAGCAGTACTTC	CASSTSGGGISYEQYF
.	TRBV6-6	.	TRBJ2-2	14	TGTGCCAGCTCCTCGGACAGTAACACCGGGGAGCTGTTTTTT	CASSSDSNTGELFF
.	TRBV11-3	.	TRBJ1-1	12	TGTGCCAGCAGCCCACGGGGGGCTGAAGCTTTCTTT	CASSPRGAEAFF
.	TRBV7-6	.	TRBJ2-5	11	TGTGCCAGCAGCTCCGGTGAGACCCAGTACTTC	CASSSGETQYF
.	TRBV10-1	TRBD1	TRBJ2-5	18	TGCGCCAGCAGTGAAGTCGGTCGGGACAGGGGCAGCCAAGAGACCCAGTACTTC	CASSEVGRDRGSQETQYF
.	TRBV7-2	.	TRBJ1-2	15	TGTGCCAGCAGCTTAGGACCCGCGGAGGCCTATGGCTACACCTTC	CASSLGPAEAYGYTF
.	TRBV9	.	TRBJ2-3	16	TGTGCCAGCAGCGTAGGGGTGGGAGAGGGCACAGATACGCAGTATTTT	CASSVGVGEGTDTQYF
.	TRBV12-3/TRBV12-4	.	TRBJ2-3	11	TGTGCCAGCAGTCCGGGGTCGACGCAGTATTTT	CASSPGSTQYF
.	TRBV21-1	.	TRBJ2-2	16	TGTGCCAGCAGCAAAGCTAGCGGGAGGATTTACGGGGAGCTGTTTTTT	CASSKASGRIYGELFF
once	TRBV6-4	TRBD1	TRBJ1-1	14	TGTGCCAGCAGTCTTGACAGGGGGATGACTGAAGCTTTCTTT	CASSLDRGMTEAFF
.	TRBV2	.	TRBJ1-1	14	TGTGCCAGTCGGGGGTACCTCATGAACACTGAAGCTTTCTTT	CASRGYLMNTEAFF
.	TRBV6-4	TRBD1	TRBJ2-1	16	TGTGCCAGCAGTGACTCCGGGACAGGGGGTCACAATGAGCAGTTCTTC	CASSDSGTGGHNEQFF
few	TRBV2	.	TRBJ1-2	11	TGTGCCAGGGACAGCCTCTATGGCTACACCTTC	CARDSLYGYTF
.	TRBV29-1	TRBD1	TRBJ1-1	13	TGCAGCGTCTATACAGGGGTGGGCACTGAAGCTTTCTTT	CSVYTGVGTEAFF
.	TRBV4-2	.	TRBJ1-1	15	TGTGCCAGCAGCGCAGAGGACAGCCTGAACACTGAAGCTTTCTTT	CASSAEDSLNTEAFF
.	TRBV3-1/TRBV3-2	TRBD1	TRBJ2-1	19	TGTGCCAGCAGCCGCGAGAACGGTGTCGGGACAGGGGGGGGAAATGAGCAGTTCTTC	CASSRENGVGTGGGNEQFF
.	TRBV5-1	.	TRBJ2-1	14	TGCGCCAGCAGCTTGGTTGGCCGCCAAAATGAGCAGTTCTTC	CASSLVGRQNEQFF
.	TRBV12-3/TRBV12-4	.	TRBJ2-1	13	TGTGCCAGCAGCGGGACTGTCTTCAATGAGCAGTTCTTC	CASSGTVFNEQFF
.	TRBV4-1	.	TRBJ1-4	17	TGCGCCAGCAGCCACCCTAGGGGCGGACGGTTGGACGAAAAACTGTTTTTT	CASSHPRGGRLDEKLFF
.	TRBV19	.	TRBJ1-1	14	TGTGCCAGTAGTAGCTTCGGGAGCAACACTGAAGCTTTCTTT	CASSSFGSNTEAFF
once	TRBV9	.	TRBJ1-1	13	TGTGCCAGCAGCGTATCGGGGAACACTGAAGCTTTCTTT	CASSVSGNTEAFF
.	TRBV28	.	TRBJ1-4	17	TGTGCCAGCAGCAATAGAAATACAGGGCCCCCTAATGAAAAACTGTTTTTT	CASSNRNTGPPNEKLFF
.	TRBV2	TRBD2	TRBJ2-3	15	TGTGCCAGCAGTTCTGGACTAGCGGACGCAGATACGCAGTATTTT	CASSSGLADADTQYF
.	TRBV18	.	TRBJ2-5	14	TGTGCCAGCTCACACCGGGTCACACAAGAGACCCAGTACTTC	CASSHRVTQETQYF
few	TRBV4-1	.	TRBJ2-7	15	TGCGCCAGCAGCCAAGATCAGCGTAGGCCCTACGAGCAGTACTTC	CASSQDQRRPYEQYF
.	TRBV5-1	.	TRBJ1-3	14	TGCGCCAGCAGCTTGGAGGGGAACGGAAACACCATATATTTT	CASSLEGNGNTIYF
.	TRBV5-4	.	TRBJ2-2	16	TGTGCCAGCAGCTTGATGGAGGGAGGGGGTACCGGGGAGCTGTTTTTT	CASSLMEGGGTGELFF
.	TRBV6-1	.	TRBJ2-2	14	TGTGCCAGCAGTGAAGCGCGAAGCGCCGGGGAGCTGTTTTTT	CASSEARSAGELFF
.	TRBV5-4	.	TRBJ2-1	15	TGTGCCAGCAGCTTGAGGGGGGGGCTAGACAATGAGCAGTTCTTC	CASSLRGGLDNEQFF
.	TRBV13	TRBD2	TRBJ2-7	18	TGTGCCAGCAGCCTCCGAGGTAGCGGGGGGGCGGAAGACTACGAGCAGTACTTC	CASSLRGSGGAEDYEQYF
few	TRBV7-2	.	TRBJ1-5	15	TGTGCCAGCAGCTTAGTCCCAAATAGCAATCAGCCCCAGCATTTT	CASSLVPNSNQPQHF
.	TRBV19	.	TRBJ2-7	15	TGTGCCAGTAGTATAGAGTGGTCCAGAAACTACGAGCAGTACTTC	CASSIEWSRNYEQYF
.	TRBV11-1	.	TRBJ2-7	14	TGTGCCAGCAGCTTAGCGCCAGGGGCCTACGAGCAGTACTTC	CASSLAPGAYEQYF
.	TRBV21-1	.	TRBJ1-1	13	TGTGCCAGCAACCCCCACATGAACACTGAAGCTTTCTTT	CASNPHMNTEAFF
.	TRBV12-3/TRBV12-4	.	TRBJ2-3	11	TGTGCCAGCAGTTTGAGGGATACGCAGTATTTT	CASSLRDTQYF
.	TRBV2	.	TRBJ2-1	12	TGTGCCAACCAGGGGAGGGCAATTGAGCAGTTCTTC	CANQGRAIEQFF